The next 17 T cell receptor beta chains were all read from a single sample in a study of control samples from healthy donors and cancer patients. The method was immunoSEQ multiplex PCR; TCRdb's version includes in-frame clones alone and lacks a portion of them. The table lists tens of thousands of clones, roughly 87% of them singletons. The sample taken for sequencing was PBMCs. The receptors were gathered from a man in his 60s with head and neck cancer.

This sequence joins TRBV4-2 and TRBJ2-3; TRBD2 aligns across 16 bases. The V segment lost 0 bases and the J segment 14 bases; nucleotides outside the gene matches: 14. The CDR3 length is 18 residues. Per germline, CDR1 LGHNA and CDR2 YNFKEQ. The CDR3 nucleotides are TGTGCCAGCAGCCAAGACCCGGCTTCCGGGACTAGCGGGAGGGCCCCGTATTTT. Translation gives CASSQDPASGTSGRAPYF.

About this clone itself: Since no conserved phenylalanine or tryptophan closes the CDR3, a read error is the likely cause. The limits of the CDR3 on the DNA are not certain, so only TCRdb's listed CDR3 is given. This sample also contains other DNA sequences that code for the same CDR3. The rearrangement uses TRBV28 and TRBJ2-3; the D call in the table, TRBD1, was not verified against the DNA. The CDR3 comprises 8 residues, both ends counted. The germline V gene encodes CDR1 MDHEN and CDR2 SYDVKM. Here the CDR3 reads CASSFSGQ.

The J gene is TRBJ2-1, the V gene TRBV19; 8 bases match TRBD1. The germline V gene encodes CDR1 LNHDA and CDR2 SQIVND (reference sequence). V lost 6 bases to trimming and J lost 6 bases; unmatched junction nucleotides: 16. The CDR3 extends over 17 amino acids. CDR3: CASSLFHGQGLSNEQFF. CDR3 DNA: TGTGCCAGTAGCCTATTCCACGGACAGGGATTGTCCAATGAGCAGTTCTTC. Using reference TRBV19 and TRBJ2-1 for the parts outside the CDR3, the full variable domain is DGGITQSPKYLFRKEGQNVTLSCEQNLNHDAMYWYRQDPGQGLRLIYYSQIVNDFQKGDIAEGYSVSREKKESFPLTVTSAQKNPTAFYLCASSLFHGQGLSNEQFFGPGTRLTVL.

The chain combines TRBV28 with TRBJ1-4; 9 nucleotides align to TRBD1. This CDR3 spans 19 amino acids. V lost 5 bases to trimming and J lost 0 bases; unmatched junction nucleotides: 13. Germline CDR1 MDHEN, CDR2 SYDVKM. The DNA of the CDR3 is TGTGCCAGCAGTCTCTGGACAGGGGATTTATCTGCAACTAATGAAAAACTGTTTTTT. As protein: CASSLWTGDLSATNEKLFF. Variable domain in full (rest from reference TRBV28 and TRBJ1-4): DVKVTQSSRYLVKRTGEKVFLECVQDMDHENMFWYRQDPGLGLRLIYFSYDVKMKEKGDIPEGYSVSREKKERFSLILESASTNQTSMYLCASSLWTGDLSATNEKLFFGSGTQLSVL.

In this sample, this clone turned up a few times. The gene calls are TRBV4-3 and TRBJ1-1; 8 nucleotides align to TRBD1. Germline CDR1 reads LGHNA; CDR2 reads YSLEER. The CDR3 contains 13 residues. Germline trimming cut 0 bases from V and 10 bases from J; bases unmatched to any gene: 4. The CDR3 nucleotides are TGCGCCAGCAGCCAAGATCAGGGGGCGACAGCTTTCTTT. It translates to CASSQDQGATAFF.

CDR3 nucleotide sequence: TGTGCCAGCAGCCAGGGTAGCAATCAGCCCCAGCATTTT. It yields the protein CASSQGSNQPQHF. The chain couples TRBV6-5 to TRBJ1-5; a weak D match, TRBD1 (5 bases). The CDR3 totals 13 residues. Deletions cut 6 bases from V and 0 bases from J, with 6 bases between. From germline, CDR1 is MNHEY and CDR2 SVGAGI.

J is TRBJ1-2 and V is TRBV28; TRBD1 matches 7 bases. This CDR3 is 14 amino acids long. Trimming cost V 2 bases and J 4 bases; bases outside gene matches: 4. CDR1 and CDR2 from the germline V gene are MDHEN and SYDVKM. The CDR3 DNA reads as TGTGCCAGCAGTTTACTCGGACAGGCCTATGGCTACACCTTC. This sequence encodes CASSLLGQAYGYTF.

This rearrangement joins TRBV9 to TRBJ2-5, with D possibly matching TRBD1 (6 bases). CDR3 length: 15 amino acids. V was clipped by 0 bases and J by 5 bases, with 14 bases between them. CDR1 and CDR2 from the germline V gene are SGDLS and YYNGEE. The CDR3 sequence: CASSVAFTGQETQYF. DNA of the CDR3: TGTGCCAGCAGCGTAGCTTTTACAGGGCAGGAGACCCAGTACTTC.

The chain joins TRBV24-1 to TRBJ2-3, with no clear D. V was trimmed by 2 bases and J by 1 base, leaving 3 bases between them. This CDR3 spans 13 amino acids. Germline assignment: CDR1 KGHDR and CDR2 SFDVKD. CDR3 residues: CATSDSGTDTQYF. The CDR3 DNA reads as TGTGCCACCAGTGATTCTGGCACAGATACGCAGTATTTT.

This chain uses TRBV6-5 with TRBJ2-5; TRBD1 matches 7 bases. Germline-derived CDR1 and CDR2 are MNHEY and SVGAGI. CDR3 size: 13 residues. V trimming: 6 bases; J trimming: 3 bases; junction bases outside the gene matches: 4. CDR3 in amino acids: CASRKTGKETQYF. The CDR3 region has the DNA TGTGCCAGCAGGAAGACAGGGAAAGAGACCCAGTACTTC.

The genes are TRBV6-5 and TRBJ1-2; possible D gene TRBD1, 5 bases. The CDR3 is 14 amino acids. V was trimmed by 0 bases and J by 4 bases, leaving 9 bases between them. Germline V gene lookup returns CDR1 MNHEY and CDR2 SVGAGI. The CDR3 DNA sequence: TGTGCCAGCAGTTACTCGATTGGGACCTATGGCTACACCTTC. Protein: CASSYSIGTYGYTF.

The table lists this clone with a count of one. This sequence joins TRBV12-3 or TRBV12-4 and TRBJ1-2; D call uncertain. Trimming took off 7 bases at V and 3 bases at J, with 12 bases between the two ends. The CDR3 sequence is 13 residues long. Written as DNA, the CDR3 is TGTGCCAGCACGGGTCGGGGAGACTATGGCTACACCTTC. Translated: CASTGRGDYGYTF.

With regard to this clone: Other DNA sequences in the same sample also yield this CDR3. The DNA for the CDR3 is TGTGCCAGTAGTATACAGGGGGGGACTGAAGCTTTCTTT. Translating gives CASSIQGGTEAFF. The genes are TRBV19 and TRBJ1-1, with 7 positions matching TRBD1. The CDR3 is made up of 13 amino acids. CDR1 is LNHDA, CDR2 SQIVND, per germline (reference sequence). Trimming cost V 2 bases and J 5 bases; bases outside gene matches: 2.

The rearrangement joins TRBV4-3 to TRBJ2-3, with 9 bases that match TRBD1. CDR1 LGHNA and CDR2 YSLEER come from the germline V gene. This CDR3 is 17 amino acids long. Losses at the gene ends were 4 bases for V and 3 bases for J; bases not matched to a gene: 11. The chain's CDR3 is CASSPTTGTGFTDTQYF. The DNA of the CDR3 is TGCGCCAGCAGCCCAACCACCGGGACAGGGTTTACAGATACGCAGTATTTT.

The chain carries TRBV19 and TRBJ1-5; perhaps TRBD1 as D (5 bases). Germline CDR1 reads LNHDA; CDR2 reads SQIVND (reference sequence). This CDR3 spans 14 amino acids. Trimming stripped 2 bases from V and 2 bases from J, with 7 bases between. The CDR3 nucleotides read TGTGCCAGTAGTATACAGGGAGGCAATCAGCCCCAGCATTTT. Translating it yields CASSIQGGNQPQHF.

This sequence joins TRBV30 and TRBJ2-5; D tentatively reads TRBD1 or TRBD2 (5 bases each). Looked up from germline, CDR1 is GTSNPN and CDR2 is SVGIG (reference sequence). V was clipped by 0 bases and J by 4 bases, with 12 bases between them. The CDR3 is 14 amino acids. The CDR3 loop reads CAWSVGTYLETQYF. The CDR3 DNA reads as TGTGCCTGGAGTGTCGGGACCTACCTAGAGACCCAGTACTTC.

This chain links TRBV27 with TRBJ1-2; D uncertain. Germline loops: CDR1 MNHEY, CDR2 SMNVEV (reference sequence). The CDR3 contains 15 residues. V was shortened by 5 bases and J by 4 bases, with 17 bases between the two germline ends. The CDR3 spells CASSPTGVLFYGYTF. The CDR3 region has the DNA TGTGCCAGCAGTCCGACCGGGGTCTTGTTCTATGGCTACACCTTC.